This TCR beta chain originates from a study of stem cell transplantation in POMP-related autoinflammatory disease. About the research overall: Hypothesis: faulty thymoproteasomes impair CD8+ T-cell selection, skewing TRB repertoires. Broader study findings: Across all analyzed T-cell subsets, patients with PRAID tended toward reduced diversity and increased clonality. In PRAID patients, the number of distinct TRB V-J gene pairings was restricted.

About this clone itself: Its antigen is unknown.

Germline assignment: CDR1 LNHDA and CDR2 SQIVND (reference sequence). Deletions cut 3 bases from V and 0 bases from J, with 4 bases between. The length of the CDR3 is 13 residues. Data came from immunoSEQ multiplex PCR; TCRdb stores just in-frame clones and leaves some out. The sample shows roughly 32,000 clones, roughly 88% of them seen only once. PRAID featured immunodeficiency plus autoinflammation. The sample in question was CD4+ T cells from PBMCs, obtained before stem cell transplantation. V usage is TRBV19 and J usage is TRBJ2-3; D is ambiguous. The origin of this receptor is a human donor with POMP-related autoinflammation and immune dysregulation (PRAID). CDR3 amino acids: CASSIFSTDTQYF. The CDR3 nucleotides are TGTGCCAGTAGTATTTTTAGCACAGATACGCAGTATTTT.